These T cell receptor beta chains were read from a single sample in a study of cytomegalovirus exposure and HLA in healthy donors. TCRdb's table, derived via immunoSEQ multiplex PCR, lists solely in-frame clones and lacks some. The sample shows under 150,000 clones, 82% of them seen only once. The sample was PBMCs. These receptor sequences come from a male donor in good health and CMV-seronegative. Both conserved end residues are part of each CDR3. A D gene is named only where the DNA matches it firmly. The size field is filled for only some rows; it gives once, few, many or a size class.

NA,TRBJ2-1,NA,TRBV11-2,CASSFGGYNEQFF,TGTGCCAGCAGCTTTGGCGGCTACAATGAGCAGTTCTTC
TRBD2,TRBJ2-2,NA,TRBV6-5,CASRGRGAGTGELFF,TGTGCCAGCAGGGGGAGGGGCGCAGGCACCGGGGAGCTGTTTTTT
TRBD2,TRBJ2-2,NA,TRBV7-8,CASSLPGTSGRDTGELFF,TGTGCCAGCAGCCTTCCCGGGACTAGCGGGAGGGACACCGGGGAGCTGTTTTTT
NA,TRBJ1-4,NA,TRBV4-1,CASSQVNLIALGEKLFF,TGCGCCAGCAGCCAAGTGAACTTGATAGCGTTGGGTGAAAAACTGTTTTTT
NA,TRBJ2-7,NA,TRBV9,CASSGPDSSYEQYF,TGTGCCAGCAGCGGACCGGACAGCTCCTACGAGCAGTACTTC
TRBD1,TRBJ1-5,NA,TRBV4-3,CASSQGTGRNQPQHF,TGCGCCAGCAGCCAAGGGACAGGGAGAAATCAGCCCCAGCATTTT
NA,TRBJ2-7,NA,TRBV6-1,CASVRVGYEQYF,TGTGCCAGCGTCAGGGTAGGCTACGAGCAGTACTTC
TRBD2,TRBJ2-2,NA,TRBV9,CASSVGLAASGTGELFF,TGTGCCAGCAGCGTAGGGCTAGCGGCATCAGGGACCGGGGAGCTGTTTTTT
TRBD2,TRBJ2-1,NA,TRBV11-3,CASSGSGSNNEQFF,TGTGCCAGCAGTGGGAGCGGGAGCAACAATGAGCAGTTCTTC
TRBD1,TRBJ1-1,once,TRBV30,CAWRHTGGTEAFF,TGTGCCTGGAGGCACACAGGGGGCACTGAAGCTTTCTTT
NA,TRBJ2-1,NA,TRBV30,CALLRDEQFF,TGTGCGCTCCTACGGGATGAGCAGTTCTTC
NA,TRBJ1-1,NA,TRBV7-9,CASSFGTTEAFF,TGTGCCAGCAGTTTCGGGACAACTGAAGCTTTCTTT
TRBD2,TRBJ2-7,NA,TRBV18,CASSPSGNEQYF,TGTGCCAGCTCACCTAGCGGGAACGAGCAGTACTTC
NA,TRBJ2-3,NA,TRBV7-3,CASSLMGTTLSDTQYF,TGTGCCAGCAGCTTAATGGGGACAACTCTTTCAGATACGCAGTATTTT
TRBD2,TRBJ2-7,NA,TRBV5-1,CASSLEGLAGRVRGNEQYF,TGCGCCAGCAGCTTGGAAGGACTAGCGGGGAGAGTCCGGGGAAACGAGCAGTACTTC
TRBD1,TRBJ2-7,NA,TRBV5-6,CASSLWQGASLYEQYF,TGTGCCAGCAGCTTGTGGCAGGGGGCCTCTTTATACGAGCAGTACTTC
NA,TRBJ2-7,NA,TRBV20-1,CSARGTEQYF,TGCAGTGCTAGGGGGACTGAGCAGTACTTC
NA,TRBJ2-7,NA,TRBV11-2,CASSLHQGSVYEQYF,TGTGCCAGCAGCTTACATCAGGGGAGCGTCTACGAGCAGTACTTC
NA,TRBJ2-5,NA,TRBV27,CASSATSTLYF,TGTGCCAGCAGTGCCACTAGTACTCTGTACTTC